This TCR beta chain originates from a study of blood T cell repertoires in COVID-19. Some clones are missing from TCRdb's copy, which holds only in-frame ones; the method was immunoSEQ multiplex PCR. The table records 100,000 to 150,000 clones, approximately 80% of them present only once. Losses at the gene ends were 5 bases for V and 9 bases for J; bases not matched to a gene: 3. The CDR3 is made up of 13 amino acids. The origin of this receptor is a woman aged 60-70 years with active or convalescent COVID-19. The chain joins TRBV12-3 or TRBV12-4 to TRBJ2-2, with 10 bases aligning to TRBD1. The sample was peripheral blood. The CDR3 region has the DNA TGTGCCAGCAGTCCGACAGGGGGCCGGGAGCTGTTTTTT. Translating gives CASSPTGGRELFF.